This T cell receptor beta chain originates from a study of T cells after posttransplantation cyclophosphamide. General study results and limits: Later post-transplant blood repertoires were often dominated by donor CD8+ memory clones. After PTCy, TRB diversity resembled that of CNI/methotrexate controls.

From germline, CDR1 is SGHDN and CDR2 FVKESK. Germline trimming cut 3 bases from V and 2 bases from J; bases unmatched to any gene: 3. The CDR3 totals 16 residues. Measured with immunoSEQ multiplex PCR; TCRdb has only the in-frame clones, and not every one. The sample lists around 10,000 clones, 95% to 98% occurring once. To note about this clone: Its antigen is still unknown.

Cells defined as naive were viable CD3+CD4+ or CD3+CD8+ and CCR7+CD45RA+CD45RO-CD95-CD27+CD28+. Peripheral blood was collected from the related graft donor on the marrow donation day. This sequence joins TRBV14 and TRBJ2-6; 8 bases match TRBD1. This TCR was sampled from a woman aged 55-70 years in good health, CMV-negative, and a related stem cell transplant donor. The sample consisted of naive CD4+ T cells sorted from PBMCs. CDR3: CASSQSDRAGANVLTF. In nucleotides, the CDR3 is TGTGCCAGCAGCCAGTCGGACAGGGCTGGGGCCAACGTCCTGACTTTC. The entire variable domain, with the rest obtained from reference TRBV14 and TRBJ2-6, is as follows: EAGVTQFPSHSVIEKGQTVTLRCDPISGHDNLYWYRRVMGKEIKFLLHFVKESKQDESGMPNNRFLAERTGGTYSTLKVQPAELEDSGVYFCASSQSDRAGANVLTFGAGSRLTVL.